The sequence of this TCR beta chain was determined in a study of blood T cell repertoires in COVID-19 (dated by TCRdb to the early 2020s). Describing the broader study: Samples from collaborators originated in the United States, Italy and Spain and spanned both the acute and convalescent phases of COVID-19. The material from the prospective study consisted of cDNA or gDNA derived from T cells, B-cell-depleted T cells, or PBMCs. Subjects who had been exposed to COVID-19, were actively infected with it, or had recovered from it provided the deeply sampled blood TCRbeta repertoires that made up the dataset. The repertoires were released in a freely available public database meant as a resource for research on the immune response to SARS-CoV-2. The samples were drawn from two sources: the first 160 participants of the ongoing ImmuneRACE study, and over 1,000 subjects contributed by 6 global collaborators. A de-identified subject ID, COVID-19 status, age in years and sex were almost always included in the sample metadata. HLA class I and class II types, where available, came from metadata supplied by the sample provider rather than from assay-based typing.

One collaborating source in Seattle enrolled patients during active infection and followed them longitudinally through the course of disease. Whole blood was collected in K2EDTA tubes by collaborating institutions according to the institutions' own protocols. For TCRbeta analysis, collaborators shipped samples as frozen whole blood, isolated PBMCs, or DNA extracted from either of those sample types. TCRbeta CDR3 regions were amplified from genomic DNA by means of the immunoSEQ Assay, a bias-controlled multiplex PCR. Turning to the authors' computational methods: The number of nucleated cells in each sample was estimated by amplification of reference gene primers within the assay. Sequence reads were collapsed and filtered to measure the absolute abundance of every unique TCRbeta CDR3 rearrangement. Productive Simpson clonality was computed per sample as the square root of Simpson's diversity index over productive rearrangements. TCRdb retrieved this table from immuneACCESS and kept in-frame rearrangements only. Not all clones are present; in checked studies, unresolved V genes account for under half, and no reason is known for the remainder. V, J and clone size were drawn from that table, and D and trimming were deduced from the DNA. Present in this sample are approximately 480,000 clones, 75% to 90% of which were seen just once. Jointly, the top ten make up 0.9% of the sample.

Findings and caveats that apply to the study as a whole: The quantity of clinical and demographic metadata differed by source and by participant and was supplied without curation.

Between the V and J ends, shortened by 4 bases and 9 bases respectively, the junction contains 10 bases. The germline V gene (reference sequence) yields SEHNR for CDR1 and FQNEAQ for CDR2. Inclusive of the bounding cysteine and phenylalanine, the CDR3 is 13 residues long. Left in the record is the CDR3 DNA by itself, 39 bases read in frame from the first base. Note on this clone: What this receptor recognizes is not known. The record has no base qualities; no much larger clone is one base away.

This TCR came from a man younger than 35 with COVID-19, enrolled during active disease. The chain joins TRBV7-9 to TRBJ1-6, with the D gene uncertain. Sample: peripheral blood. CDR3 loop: CASSSRNRSPLHF. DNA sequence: TGTGCCAGCAGCTCCAGGAATCGTTCACCCCTCCACTTT.